A selection of T cell receptor beta chains follows, all from one sample in a study of control samples from healthy donors and cancer patients. Sequencing was performed with immunoSEQ multiplex PCR; in TCRdb, only in-frame clones are kept and a portion is missing. The table lists about 20,000 clones, about 86% of them singletons, with roughly 10% in the top ten. The sample taken for sequencing was PBMCs. The receptors were gathered from a woman between 70 and 85 years old with colorectal cancer. Both conserved end residues are part of each CDR3. A D gene is named only where the DNA matches it firmly. Some rows have no size entry. The others give once, few or many, or a class for an expanded clone.

D gene	V gene	J gene	clone size	CDR3 DNA	CDR3 protein
.	TRBV14	TRBJ1-3	few	TGTGCCAGCAGCCCCCTGGGGCCTGGAAACACCATATATTTT	CASSPLGPGNTIYF
.	TRBV6-2/TRBV6-3	TRBJ2-3	.	TGTGCCAGCAGTTACTCGGACCTCCTCGATACGCAGTATTTT	CASSYSDLLDTQYF
TRBD2	TRBV11-2	TRBJ2-3	.	TGTGCCAGCAGCCCATTTAGCGGGGGGGCAGATACGCAGTATTTT	CASSPFSGGADTQYF
.	TRBV10-3	TRBJ1-5	once	TGTGCCATCAGTGAGGGGAATAGGCAGCCCCAGCATTTT	CAISEGNRQPQHF
.	TRBV27	TRBJ1-1	.	TGTGCCAGCAGTTTAGATGGGGAGCTGGGACTCTTCGAAGCTTTCTTT	CASSLDGELGLFEAFF
.	TRBV5-1	TRBJ1-1	.	TGCGCCAGCAGCTTAAGGCAGATGAACACTGAAGCTTTCTTT	CASSLRQMNTEAFF
.	TRBV18	TRBJ2-3	.	TGTGCCAGCTCACCCAGTTCCCCGGCCACAGATACGCAGTATTTT	CASSPSSPATDTQYF
.	TRBV9	TRBJ1-2	.	TGTGCCAGCAGCGTAGCCGGGACTTACAACTATGGCTACACCTTC	CASSVAGTYNYGYTF
.	TRBV7-2	TRBJ2-1	.	TGTGCCAGCAGCTTTGTGTCGGGCCCGTCCTACAATGAGCAGTTCTTC	CASSFVSGPSYNEQFF
.	TRBV7-2	TRBJ1-2	.	TGTGCCAGCAGCTTATCGACCCCCGGGGGGCTGGGTGGCTACACCTTC	CASSLSTPGGLGGYTF
.	TRBV6-1	TRBJ1-5	.	TGTGCCAGCAGTGAAAGAGGGGGGGCGAGCAATCAGCCCCAGCATTTT	CASSERGGASNQPQHF
TRBD1	TRBV5-1	TRBJ1-5	.	TGCGCCAGCAGCCAGGGACAGGATCAGCCCCAGCATTTT	CASSQGQDQPQHF
TRBD1	TRBV13	TRBJ2-4	.	TGTGCCAGCAGCTCCGACAGGGGGCGTTCAAACATTCAGTACTTC	CASSSDRGRSNIQYF
.	TRBV19	TRBJ1-3	.	TGTGCCAGTAGTAGTCTGGGGGCGACGGGAAACACCATATATTTT	CASSSLGATGNTIYF
TRBD2	TRBV9	TRBJ2-7	.	TGTGCCAGCAGCCCCCACCATAGCGGGAGTTTCTACGAGCAGTACTTC	CASSPHHSGSFYEQYF
.	TRBV7-2	TRBJ2-7	.	TGTGCCAGCAGCCCCGCCGTGCCGCCCTACGAGCAGTACTTC	CASSPAVPPYEQYF
.	TRBV7-2	TRBJ1-1	.	TGTGCCAGCAGCCAGGGACACCAGAACACTGAAGCTTTCTTT	CASSQGHQNTEAFF
.	TRBV9	TRBJ2-5	once	TGTGCCAGCAGCGTAACAGGCGGACAGAGAGGTGAGACCCAGTACTTC	CASSVTGGQRGETQYF
.	TRBV27	TRBJ2-7	few	TGTGCCAGCAGTAAAACGTGGGGCTTCACCTACGAGCAGTACTTC	CASSKTWGFTYEQYF
TRBD2	TRBV18	TRBJ2-2	.	TGTGCCAGCTCACCCGGACTAGCGGGAGGAAACGGGGAGCTGTTTTTT	CASSPGLAGGNGELFF
.	TRBV24-1	TRBJ2-7	.	TGTGCCACCAGTGACTTTAAGGGGTTGCAGTACTTC	CATSDFKGLQYF
TRBD2	TRBV11-3	TRBJ2-3	.	TGTGCCAGCTCACAAGGCAGCCTGGCTAGCGGGTTGGATACGCAGTATTTT	CASSQGSLASGLDTQYF
.	TRBV6-5	TRBJ1-5	.	TGTGCCAGTAATACCCGAGGGAATCAGCCCCAGCATTTT	CASNTRGNQPQHF
TRBD2	TRBV5-1	TRBJ2-2	once	TGCGCCAGCTTACTAGCGGCGAACACCGGGGAGCTGTTTTTT	CASLLAANTGELFF
TRBD1	TRBV13	TRBJ2-7	.	TGTGCCAGCAGCTTAGCCGGGACAGGGCATTCGTTTTACGAGCAGTACTTC	CASSLAGTGHSFYEQYF
TRBD2	TRBV7-6	TRBJ2-3	.	TGTGCCAGCAGCTCGGGATTGACTAGCGGTAGCACAGATACGCAGTATTTT	CASSSGLTSGSTDTQYF
.	TRBV14	TRBJ2-5	.	TGTGCCAGCAGCCGCGGTCTCCAAGAGACCCAGTACTTC	CASSRGLQETQYF
.	TRBV11-3	TRBJ2-2	.	TGTGCCAGCAACTCCTGGGGCTCCGGGGAGCTGTTTTTT	CASNSWGSGELFF
TRBD2	TRBV6-5	TRBJ2-3	.	TGTGCCAGCAATCCAGCGGGGCTGCAGGATACGCAGTATTTT	CASNPAGLQDTQYF
TRBD2	TRBV4-2	TRBJ2-3	.	TGTGCCAGCAGCCACCCCCGTGGGGGGGGTGCTAGCACAGATACGCAGTATTTT	CASSHPRGGGASTDTQYF
TRBD1	TRBV2	TRBJ1-2	.	TGTGCCAGCAGTCTAGGACAGGTTCATGGCTACACCTTC	CASSLGQVHGYTF
.	TRBV30	TRBJ1-1	.	TGTGCCTGGAGTGTAGGGGGGGGCCCCCAGGCTGAAGCTTTCTTT	CAWSVGGGPQAEAFF
.	TRBV9	TRBJ2-5	few	TGTGCCAGCAGCCCCGGGAATGGAAACCAAGAGACCCAGTACTTC	CASSPGNGNQETQYF
.	TRBV6-5	TRBJ1-1	.	TGTGCCAGCGAAGGGGCCCAGAACACTGAAGCTTTCTTT	CASEGAQNTEAFF
.	TRBV7-3	TRBJ1-5	.	TGTGCCAGCAGCTTCAGGGGTCGTAGCAATCAGCCCCAGCATTTT	CASSFRGRSNQPQHF
.	TRBV7-9	TRBJ2-7	.	TGCGCCAGCAGCTTACCATCGACGGAGGGGCAGTACTTC	CASSLPSTEGQYF
.	TRBV4-1	TRBJ1-1	.	TGCGCCAGCAGCCAAGAGAGGGGGGGGCCCCGGTCCACTGAAGCTTTCTTT	CASSQERGGPRSTEAFF
TRBD2	TRBV29-1	TRBJ2-1	.	TGCAGCGTTGACGCGGGAGGGCAGAGGAATGAGCAGTTCTTC	CSVDAGGQRNEQFF
.	TRBV28	TRBJ2-7	.	TGTGCCACCCGGGTAGGCTCCTACGAGCAGTACTTC	CATRVGSYEQYF
TRBD1	TRBV4-3	TRBJ1-6	few	TGCGCCAGCAGCCAAGATACAGGGGGCGGTTCACCCCTCCACTTT	CASSQDTGGGSPLHF
.	TRBV7-8	TRBJ2-7	.	TGTGCCAGCAGCCCCCCGGGACTTAAGGCCTACGAGCAGTACTTC	CASSPPGLKAYEQYF
TRBD1	TRBV6-2/TRBV6-3	TRBJ2-5	once	TGTGCCAGCAGTTACCACGGGACAGGGGGGGGGAAGACCCAGTACTTC	CASSYHGTGGGKTQYF
.	TRBV4-2	TRBJ1-4	.	TGTGCCAGCAGCCAAGATTCGGGAAGGGAAAAACTGTTTTTT	CASSQDSGREKLFF
.	TRBV30	TRBJ2-1	once	TGTGCCTGGAGCAGGGAATACAATGAGCAGTTCTTC	CAWSREYNEQFF
.	TRBV4-3	TRBJ1-2	.	TGCGCCAGCAGCCAAGACAGGGTTGGGGTCTGGGGGTATGGCTACACCTTC	CASSQDRVGVWGYGYTF
TRBD1	TRBV11-1	TRBJ1-2	.	TGTGCCAGCAGCCTACAGGGGGATGGCTACACCTTC	CASSLQGDGYTF
.	TRBV28	TRBJ1-5	.	TGTGCCAGCAGTTTGACGGCTGACCCCGATCAGCCCCAGCATTTT	CASSLTADPDQPQHF
TRBD1	TRBV9	TRBJ2-5	.	TGTGCCAGCAGCGGAGGGGGACAGGGAGTAATAGAGACCCAGTACTTC	CASSGGGQGVIETQYF
TRBD1	TRBV14	TRBJ1-3	.	TGTGCCAGCAGCCGGACAGGGGTCTCTGGAAACACCATATATTTT	CASSRTGVSGNTIYF
.	TRBV9	TRBJ2-2	.	TGTGCCAGCAGACGTAGGCCCGGGGAGCTGTTTTTT	CASRRRPGELFF
.	TRBV6-2/TRBV6-3	TRBJ2-2	.	TGTGCCAGCAGTTACTCGTACCCTAGCTCCGGGGAGCTGTTTTTT	CASSYSYPSSGELFF
.	TRBV2	TRBJ1-3	.	TGTGCCTCCCGGTACCCCTCTGGAAACACCATATATTTT	CASRYPSGNTIYF
.	TRBV5-4	TRBJ2-7	medium-sized	TGTGCCAGCAGCCCGCCGAGGGGCAACGAGCAGTACTTC	CASSPPRGNEQYF
.	TRBV27	TRBJ1-1	.	TGTGCCAGCAGTTTTAGTTGGAACACTGAAGCTTTCTTT	CASSFSWNTEAFF
.	TRBV19	TRBJ2-3	once	TGTGCCAGTAGTAGGGGACCCAAGGGGACAGATACGCAGTATTTT	CASSRGPKGTDTQYF
.	TRBV2	TRBJ1-1	.	TGTGCCAGCGGACGGATGAACACTGAAGCTTTCTTT	CASGRMNTEAFF
TRBD2	TRBV3-1/TRBV3-2	TRBJ2-1	once	TGTGCCAGCAGCCAAGATCTAGCGGGGGAGACCTACAATGAGCAGTTCTTC	CASSQDLAGETYNEQFF
.	TRBV24-1	TRBJ2-1	.	TGTGCCACCAGTGATTCGGACAGTCTGTCCTACAATGAGCAGTTCTTC	CATSDSDSLSYNEQFF
.	TRBV6-5	TRBJ2-7	.	TGTGCCAGCAGTTACAAGGCGTCCTACGAGCAGTACTTC	CASSYKASYEQYF
.	TRBV5-1	TRBJ2-3	.	TGCGCCAGCAGCTTAGAAGATCGCACAGATACGCAGTATTTT	CASSLEDRTDTQYF